This TCR beta chain was sequenced during a study of beta chain features in type 1 diabetes. Points from the study as a whole: Shortening that was moderate but significant affected the TCRB CDR3s of Type 1 diabetes patients in all four CD4+ subsets. Sampled from patients, naive, central memory and Treg TCRB repertoires appeared more similar than those sampled from healthy donors.

The entirety of the isolated RNA underwent reverse transcription, so expressed TCRB transcripts were sequenced. Clones were sequenced by immunoSEQ multiplex PCR, and TCRdb holds only the in-frame ones, with some missing. The sample contains 600,000 or so clones, around 12% of which appear only once. The length of the CDR3 is 13 residues. The germline V and J ends were trimmed by 4 bases and 8 bases, with 11 bases remaining between them. The germline V gene encodes CDR1 KGHSH and CDR2 LQKENI. Purity exceeded 95% in all sorted populations. This clone has only a few counts. What it binds is unknown. The material sequenced was naive CD4+ T cells from blood. The chain couples TRBV18 to TRBJ1-4; perhaps TRBD1 as D (5 bases). The TCR was taken from a young man with type 1 diabetes. The CDR3 reads CASSLNDREKLFF. The CDR3 nucleotides are TGTGCCAGCTCACTGAATGACAGAGAAAAACTGTTTTTT.